A single sample gave rise to the 20 T cell receptor beta chains below, sequenced in a study of identical twins. TCRdb re-called the 5' RACE reads with MiXCR, one entry per CDR3 protein. The table shows around 570,000 distinct CDR3 sequences, with more than 9% occurring only once. In addition, the sample was reused for a study of yellow fever vaccine responses in identical twins.

The sample consisted of PBMCs. The source is a woman aged 18-29 years in good health.

The sample holds a few counts of this clonotype. The chain carries TRBV4-3 and TRBJ2-1, with 11 positions matching TRBD2. V shed 5 bases, J shed 10 bases, and the junction held 4 bases outside the gene matches. Germline V gene data show CDR1 as LGHNA and CDR2 as YSLEER. This CDR3 has 13 amino acids. The CDR3 here is CASSSASGREQFF. The CDR3 bases are TGCGCCAGCAGCTCCGCTAGCGGGAGGGAGCAGTTCTTC.

Only a few counts were recorded for this clonotype. This rearrangement joins TRBV28 to TRBJ2-7; 9 bases match TRBD2. The germline V gene encodes CDR1 MDHEN and CDR2 SYDVKM. This CDR3 contains 14 residues. The V and J ends lost 7 bases and 2 bases, in that order; junction bases with no gene match: 6. CDR3 in amino acids: CASTSSGIAYEQYF. The CDR3 region has the DNA TGTGCCAGCACCTCTAGCGGGATAGCCTACGAGCAGTACTTC.

CDR3 protein: CASRGHWSEETQYF. The CDR3, as DNA: TGTGCCAGTAGGGGACATTGGAGTGAGGAGACCCAGTACTTC. The chain couples TRBV3-1 to TRBJ2-5, with a weak D call TRBD1 (6 bases). The CDR3 is made up of 14 amino acids. Germline loops: CDR1 LGHDT, CDR2 YNNKEL (reference sequence). The V gene lost 9 bases and the J gene lost 5 bases, with 19 bases spanning the gap.

In its sample, this clonotype was seen a few times. The J gene is TRBJ2-1, the V gene TRBV6-4, with 13 positions matching TRBD2. With 6 bases clipped from V and 4 bases from J, the junction kept 12 bases outside the gene matches. The CDR3 contains 18 residues. Germline V CDR1 and CDR2: MRHNA, SNTAGT. The CDR3 region is CASSLGLAGLNKYNEQFF. CDR3 nucleotide sequence: TGTGCCAGCAGCCTGGGACTAGCGGGATTAAATAAGTACAATGAGCAGTTCTTC.

The CDR3 protein is CASSPSRGLGSYEQYF. The CDR3 DNA follows: TGTGCCAGCAGCCCATCGAGGGGGCTCGGCTCCTACGAGCAGTACTTC. The V and J genes are TRBV9 and TRBJ2-7; TRBD1 aligns across 7 bases. The CDR3 spans 16 residues. The V and J ends lost 4 bases and 0 bases, in that order; junction bases with no gene match: 10. Looked up from germline, CDR1 is SGDLS and CDR2 is YYNGEE.

The table lists this clonotype with many counts. The DNA of the CDR3 is TGTGCCAGCAGTTTAGGGCCGGGAGCCCAGCATTTT. The encoded protein is CASSLGPGAQHF. The chain employs TRBV12-3 or TRBV12-4 and TRBJ1-5; D call uncertain. The CDR3 is 12 residues long. V lost 1 base and J lost 11, with 9 bases in between.

The sample holds one count of this clonotype. Written as DNA, the CDR3 is TGTGCCAGCAGCTTAGGGGGAGGGGGCCCGTACCAAGAGACCCAGTACTTC. This encodes CASSLGGGGPYQETQYF. The rearrangement joins TRBV11-1 to TRBJ2-5; D tentatively reads TRBD1 or TRBD2 (7 bases each). The germline V gene has CDR1 SGHAT and CDR2 FQDESV (reference sequence). The germline V and J ends were trimmed by 1 base and 0 bases, with 15 bases remaining between them. This CDR3 spans 17 amino acids.

This clonotype was picked up many times. The V call is TRBV6-1, the J call TRBJ2-3; TRBD2 matches 8 bases. This CDR3 comprises 17 residues. In germline, CDR1 is MNHNS, CDR2 SASEGT. The junction had 17 bases not matched to a gene; V was cut back by 6 bases and J by 6 bases. CDR3 in amino acids: CASRNRMPGLGFDTQYF. Here the CDR3 DNA reads TGTGCCAGCAGAAACAGGATGCCGGGACTAGGATTTGATACGCAGTATTTT.

This clonotype has only a few counts. V gene TRBV28 combines with J gene TRBJ2-7; D is undetermined. Trimming left V 10 bases short and J 3 bases short, with 10 bases between. Germline V lookup: CDR1 MDHEN, CDR2 SYDVKM. The CDR3 is 11 residues long. CDR3 bases: TGTGCCACCCAGTGGGGCTACGAGCAGTACTTC. Translated, it gives CATQWGYEQYF.

This chain links TRBV2 with TRBJ2-7; TRBD1 or TRBD2 may be the D gene (6 bases each). Per the germline V gene, CDR1 is SNHLY and CDR2 is FYNNEI. V lost 3 bases and J lost 3, with 12 bases in between. The length of the CDR3 is 14 residues. The CDR3 nucleotides read TGTGCCAGCAGTGAGCGGGACAAGGTCTACGAGCAGTACTTC. As protein: CASSERDKVYEQYF.

This clonotype was counted ten times or more. The chain links TRBV12-3 or TRBV12-4 to TRBJ1-5; D is possibly TRBD1 (6 bases). V was shortened by 4 bases and J by 0 bases, with 10 bases between the two germline ends. There are 15 residues in the CDR3. The CDR3 DNA is TGTGCCAGCAGTTCAGGGGTGGGTAGCAATCAGCCCCAGCATTTT. Translation: CASSSGVGSNQPQHF.

The sample holds a few counts of this clonotype. The chain has TRBV7-2 and TRBJ2-2; 8 bases map to TRBD2. The germline V gene encodes CDR1 SGHTA and CDR2 FQGNSA. V lost 2 bases and J lost 5; bases outside the gene matches: 4. The CDR3 sequence is 15 residues long. The CDR3 spells CASSLKAGGTGELFF. DNA of the CDR3: TGTGCCAGCAGCTTAAAGGCGGGAGGAACCGGGGAGCTGTTTTTT. Using reference TRBV7-2 and TRBJ2-2 for the parts outside the CDR3, the full variable domain is GAGVSQSPSNKVTEKGKDVELRCDPISGHTALYWYRQSLGQGLEFLIYFQGNSAPDKSGLPSDRFSAERTGGSVSTLTIQRTQQEDSAVYLCASSLKAGGTGELFFGEGSRLTVL.

This clonotype was recorded many times. The rearrangement links TRBV27 to TRBJ2-3; D unresolved. The CDR3 is 14 amino acids. V was clipped by 5 bases and J by 3 bases, with 12 bases between them. CDR1 is MNHEY and CDR2 is SMNVEV in the germline V gene (reference sequence). CDR3 DNA sequence: TGTGCCAGCAGTCTGAGAAAAAATACAGATACGCAGTATTTT. Translation: CASSLRKNTDTQYF.

A few counts support this clonotype. V usage is TRBV20-1 and J usage is TRBJ2-3, with D possibly being TRBD1 (6 bases). Germline CDR1 reads DFQATT; CDR2 reads SNEGSKA (reference sequence). V was pared by 6 bases and J by 0 bases, with 16 bases between. This CDR3 region has 15 residues. CDR3 region: CSALDRSSSTDTQYF. The CDR3 DNA is TGCAGTGCCCTTGACAGGTCCTCTAGCACAGATACGCAGTATTTT.

This clonotype was seen a handful of times. The chain recombines TRBV12-3 or TRBV12-4 with TRBJ2-1; a possible D gene is TRBD2 (5 bases). V was clipped by 8 bases and J by 3 bases, with 11 bases between them. The CDR3 spans 13 residues. CDR3 in amino acids: CASGLAYYNEQFF. The CDR3 nucleotides read TGTGCCAGCGGCCTAGCCTACTACAATGAGCAGTTCTTC.

A word on this clonotype: At one boundary the junction diverges from the germline segment, which might be a read error. The chain joins TRBV11-2 to TRBJ2-2; perhaps D is TRBD1 or TRBD2 (5 bases each). Germline V gene sequence: CDR1 SGHAT, CDR2 FQNNGV. The CDR3 is made up of 18 amino acids. In DNA form, the CDR3 reads TGTGCCAGCAGCCAAATCCTCCCAGGGAAATCGAACACCGGGGATCTGTTTTTT. Translated, it gives CASSQILPGKSNTGDLFF. The whole variable domain, remainder taken from reference TRBV11-2 and TRBJ2-2, is EAGVAQSPRYKIIEKRQSVAFWCNPISGHATLYWYQQILGQGPKLLIQFQNNGVVDDSQLPKDRFSAERLKGVDSTLKIQPAKLEDSAVYLCASSQILPGKSNTGDLFFGEGSRLTVL.

This clonotype was counted many times. V usage is TRBV12-3 or TRBV12-4 and J usage is TRBJ1-2; D possibly corresponds to TRBD1 (5 bases). The CDR3 loop spans 14 amino acids. V dropped 4 bases and J dropped 6 bases, with 15 bases sitting between them. The DNA of the CDR3 is TGTGCCAGCAGTTCAAGGGGCAGGGATGATGGCTACACCTTC. Translated: CASSSRGRDDGYTF.

Ten or more counts support this clonotype. The chain links TRBV3-1 to TRBJ1-4; D remains unclear. Trimming removed 5 bases from V and 6 bases from J, with 16 bases in between. Germline lookup yields CDR1 LGHDT and CDR2 YNNKEL (reference sequence). The CDR3 loop spans 15 amino acids. The CDR3 region has the DNA TGTGCCAGCAGCTCCCGCCAGGTGAAGGATGAAAAACTGTTTTTT. Translating gives CASSSRQVKDEKLFF.

This clonotype was observed a handful of times. The genes are TRBV12-3 or TRBV12-4 and TRBJ2-1; 8 nucleotides align to TRBD1. The J segment lost 4 bases and the V segment lost 6 bases, leaving 8 bases of the junction unmatched. The CDR3 sequence is 15 residues long. The CDR3 region has the DNA TGTGCCAGCAGCTCACGACAGGGGCGATACAATGAGCAGTTCTTC. The encoded protein is CASSSRQGRYNEQFF.

In its sample, this clonotype was seen a few times. The chain links TRBV12-3 or TRBV12-4 to TRBJ1-5; maybe TRBD1 (6 bases). The length of the CDR3 is 15 residues. V lost 8 bases, J lost 0 bases, and 14 bases lay in between. The CDR3 DNA reads as TGTGCCAGCCGTCAGGGGATTAATAGCAATCAGCCCCAGCATTTT. This encodes CASRQGINSNQPQHF.